These 21 T cell receptor beta chains were sequenced from one sample in a study of beta chain features in type 1 diabetes. Sequenced material consisted of expressed TCRB transcripts (all of the isolated RNA was reverse transcribed). Clones were sequenced by immunoSEQ multiplex PCR, and TCRdb holds only the in-frame ones, with some missing. The sample yields 900,000 or so clones, about 17% seen once. The sequenced sample consisted of naive CD4+ T cells from blood. These receptors were obtained from a young woman in good health.

This clone turned up a few times. This chain connects TRBV13 to TRBJ2-7; D perhaps matches TRBD2 (6 bases). The ends were cut back, 5 bases at V and 4 bases at J, with 15 bases in the middle. The CDR3 runs to 14 residues. Germline values: CDR1 PRHDT, CDR2 FYEKMQ (reference sequence). CDR3 region: CASSPWDSRYEQYF. The DNA of the CDR3 is TGTGCCAGCAGCCCCTGGGACTCCAGATACGAGCAGTACTTC.

The genes are TRBV28 and TRBJ2-1, with D possibly matching TRBD1 (6 bases). The CDR3 contains 12 residues. Germline V gene sequence: CDR1 MDHEN, CDR2 SYDVKM. Trimming pared 6 bases from V and 6 bases from J, leaving 9 bases between. CDR3 residues: CASSRGPNEQFF. CDR3 sequence (DNA): TGTGCCAGCAGCAGGGGACCCAATGAGCAGTTCTTC.

This clone was counted between two and nine times. V usage is TRBV5-1 and J usage is TRBJ1-2; TRBD1 matches 11 bases. With V trimmed by 5 bases and J by 5 bases, 5 bases remained unmatched. The CDR3 spans 14 residues. Germline V lookup: CDR1 SGHRS, CDR2 YFSETQ. This chain's CDR3 is CASSKDRGPYGYTF. CDR3 DNA: TGCGCCAGCAGTAAGGACAGGGGGCCGTATGGCTACACCTTC.

This clone appeared a few times. The chain carries TRBV7-2 and TRBJ1-1, with D possibly TRBD1 on 5 matching bases. The V end lost 1 base, the J end lost 1 base, and 10 bases lay between the germline ends. Germline V gene data show CDR1 as SGHTA and CDR2 as FQGNSA. The CDR3 runs 15 residues. This chain's CDR3 is CASSLVGGTNTEAFF. CDR3 coding DNA: TGTGCCAGCAGCTTAGTTGGTGGGACGAACACTGAAGCTTTCTTT.

This clone appeared a few times. This rearrangement joins TRBV7-9 to TRBJ2-3; 8 bases are a match to TRBD2. The CDR3 extends over 15 amino acids. Germline CDR1 reads SEHNR; CDR2 reads FQNEAQ (reference sequence). Unmatched junction bases numbered 5, after V lost 2 bases and J lost 4 bases. Here the CDR3 reads CASSLSGRAPDTQYF. The CDR3 bases are TGTGCCAGCAGCTTATCCGGGAGGGCCCCAGATACGCAGTATTTT.

The gene calls are TRBV15 and TRBJ1-3; no firm D call. This CDR3 has 14 amino acids. Per germline, CDR1 LNHNV and CDR2 YYDKDF (reference sequence). V dropped 0 bases and J dropped 2 bases, with 5 bases sitting between them. CDR3 sequence (DNA): TGTGCCACCAGCAGAGATGGGACTGGAAACACCATATATTTT. It is translated as CATSRDGTGNTIYF.

The J gene is TRBJ2-5, the V gene TRBV5-4, with 7 positions matching TRBD2. The CDR3 totals 13 residues. V trimming: 4 bases; J trimming: 2 bases; junction bases outside the gene matches: 2. Looked up from germline, CDR1 is SGHNT and CDR2 is YYREEE (reference sequence). CDR3 sequence reads: CASSASGQETQYF. As DNA, the CDR3 is TGTGCCAGCAGCGCTAGCGGACAAGAGACCCAGTACTTC.

As concerns this clone: This CDR3 is missing its conserved last phenylalanine or tryptophan, likely due to a read error. The chain employs TRBV2 and TRBJ1-1; 10 nucleotides agree with TRBD1. With 6 bases clipped from V and 3 bases from J, the junction kept 7 bases outside the gene matches. The CDR3 length is 15 residues. Germline V lookup: CDR1 SNHLY, CDR2 FYNNEI. The CDR3 nucleotides are TGTGCCAGCAGCGGGACAGGGGCGCCAGACACTGAAGCTTTCCTT. This translates into CASSGTGAPDTEAFL.

The CDR3 DNA follows: TGCGCCAGCAGCTTGGGCCTAGCGGTTACAAATGAGCAGTTCTTC. This sequence encodes CASSLGLAVTNEQFF. This chain links TRBV5-1 with TRBJ2-1; 7 bases are a match to TRBD2. V shed 0 bases, J shed 7 bases, and the junction held 7 bases outside the gene matches. This CDR3 has 15 residues. The germline CDR1 and CDR2 sequences are SGHRS and YFSETQ.

This clone was found a few times. As DNA, the CDR3 is TGTGCCAGCTCCCTGGTCCCGGGATTGGGCTACACCTTC. Its protein product is CASSLVPGLGYTF. The rearrangement links TRBV28 to TRBJ1-2; no definite D call. The germline V gene has CDR1 MDHEN and CDR2 SYDVKM. With 8 bases removed from V and 8 bases from J, the gap between germline ends came to 18 bases. CDR3 length: 13 residues.

The gene calls are TRBV28 and TRBJ1-5, with 9 bases matching TRBD1. The germline V gene encodes CDR1 MDHEN and CDR2 SYDVKM. CDR3 length equals 15 residues. Trimming removed 4 bases from V and 5 bases from J; junction bases left unmatched: 6. The CDR3, as DNA: TGTGCCAGCAGTTCCCCACAGGGGGCCCATCAGCCCCAGCATTTT. As protein: CASSSPQGAHQPQHF.

This clone came up a few times. This chain connects TRBV7-9 to TRBJ2-1; no reliable D call. The ends were cut back, 6 bases at V and 7 bases at J, with 16 bases in the middle. Germline V gene sequence: CDR1 SEHNR, CDR2 FQNEAQ (reference sequence). The CDR3 runs 14 residues. The DNA for the CDR3 is TGTGCCAGCAGAGTCCTTACGATCCCAAATGAGCAGTTCTTC. Translating it yields CASRVLTIPNEQFF.

This clone was observed a few times. V and J are TRBV7-9 and TRBJ1-3; D call uncertain. This CDR3 is 13 amino acids long. The germline gives CDR1 SEHNR, CDR2 FQNEAQ (reference sequence). Trimming pared 3 bases from V and 10 bases from J, leaving 13 bases between. Written as DNA, the CDR3 is TGTGCCAGCAGCTTTAACGACGTGGATACCATATATTTT. This codes for CASSFNDVDTIYF.

This clone was seen only a few times. The V and J genes are TRBV4-1 and TRBJ2-5, with 8 bases lining up with TRBD1. The V gene's germline CDR1 is MGHRA and CDR2 YSYEKL. The CDR3 runs 16 residues. The V segment lost 0 bases and the J segment 5 bases; nucleotides outside the gene matches: 8. CDR3 bases: TGCGCCAGCAGCCAAGAGGAAAGGACAGGGCGGGAGACCCAGTACTTC. It codes for CASSQEERTGRETQYF.

The chain joins TRBV28 to TRBJ2-7; TRBD1 agrees at 9 bases. CDR1 is MDHEN and CDR2 is SYDVKM in the germline V gene. CDR3 length: 14 residues. The trim removed 8 bases at V and 1 base at J, leaving 6 bases unmatched. CDR3 bases: TGTGCCAGCGTCTCCGGACAGGGGTCCTACGAGCAGTACTTC. It translates to CASVSGQGSYEQYF. The variable domain in full, completed from reference TRBV28 and TRBJ2-7, reads DVKVTQSSRYLVKRTGEKVFLECVQDMDHENMFWYRQDPGLGLRLIYFSYDVKMKEKGDIPEGYSVSREKKERFSLILESASTNQTSMYLCASVSGQGSYEQYFGPGTRLTVT.

The gene calls are TRBV10-3 and TRBJ1-2, with 8 positions matching TRBD1. This CDR3 spans 13 amino acids. Germline V CDR1 and CDR2: ENHRY, SYGVKD. Trimming at V came to 7 bases and at J to 6 bases, leaving 7 bases not matched to a gene. For the CDR3, the DNA is TGTGCCATCACTACGGGACAGGATAATGGCTACACCTTC. It codes for CAITTGQDNGYTF.

The chain uses TRBV7-8 and TRBJ1-2; D is unclear. V shed 6 bases and J shed 4 bases, with 12 bases lying between them. The germline CDR1 and CDR2 sequences are SGHVS and FQNEAQ. The CDR3 sequence is 13 residues long. The CDR3 DNA is TGTGCCAGCAGACCTATCGGGAGCTATGGCTACACCTTC. It is translated as CASRPIGSYGYTF.

This clone was detected only a few times. The chain has TRBV28 and TRBJ2-7; D remains ambiguous. Germline V lookup: CDR1 MDHEN, CDR2 SYDVKM. Trimming removed 8 bases at V and 2 bases at J, with 10 bases between. The CDR3 has 12 residues. The CDR3: CASGSQTYEQYF. Written as DNA, the CDR3 is TGTGCCAGCGGGTCACAGACCTACGAGCAGTACTTC.

J is TRBJ2-2 and V is TRBV7-2; D is undetermined. Germline loops: CDR1 SGHTA, CDR2 FQGNSA. V lost 6 bases and J lost 1, with 18 bases in between. The CDR3 contains 17 residues. CDR3 nucleotides: TGTGCCAGCAGACAACGAGCCGAGACCCTGAACACCGGGGAGCTGTTTTTT. Encoded protein: CASRQRAETLNTGELFF.

The chain combines TRBV6-5 with TRBJ2-5; 10 bases are a match to TRBD2. J gave up 1 base and V 5 bases, and 4 bases lay outside the gene matches. This CDR3 has 15 residues. Per germline, CDR1 MNHEY and CDR2 SVGAGI. CDR3 nucleotides: TGTGCCAGCAGTGCCGGACTAGCGGCCCAAGAGACCCAGTACTTC. Its translation: CASSAGLAAQETQYF.

The chain joins TRBV18 to TRBJ1-2; D gene uncertain. The CDR3 has 13 residues. The V and J ends lost 0 bases and 8 bases respectively, with 10 bases between them. Germline V gives CDR1 KGHSH, CDR2 LQKENI. The CDR3 reads CASSPPGSNGYTF. In DNA form, the CDR3 reads TGTGCCAGCTCACCACCAGGGTCTAACGGCTACACCTTC.